The next 26 T cell receptor beta chains were all read from a single sample in a study of T cell responses to AZD1222 COVID-19 vaccine. Repertoires were generated with immunoSEQ multiplex PCR, while TCRdb's copy carries only in-frame clones and drops some. The sample has about 120,000 clones, 80% to 90% seen once. The specimen comprised peripheral blood, sampled on day 0 of AZD1222 vaccination. The source of these receptors is an adult in good health.

This clone is a singleton in its sample. The V gene is TRBV7-9, the J gene TRBJ2-1; possibly TRBD1 or TRBD2 for D (5 bases each). CDR1 is SEHNR and CDR2 is FQNEAQ in the germline V gene (reference sequence). Trimming cost V 3 bases and J 0 bases, with 9 bases left between them. This CDR3 region has 15 residues. In nucleotides, the CDR3 is TGTGCCAGCAGCTTTGGGGACCCCTCCTACAATGAGCAGTTCTTC. Amino acids: CASSFGDPSYNEQFF.

This rearrangement joins TRBV5-1 to TRBJ2-5; TRBD2 matches at 8 bases. CDR3 length equals 16 residues. V shed 0 bases, J shed 4 bases, and the junction held 8 bases outside the gene matches. In germline, CDR1 is SGHRS, CDR2 YFSETQ. The CDR3 protein is CASSLAGSGTLETQYF. Written as DNA, the CDR3 is TGCGCCAGCAGCTTGGCGGGTAGCGGGACATTAGAGACCCAGTACTTC.

The gene calls are TRBV30 and TRBJ1-1; 7 nucleotides line up with TRBD1. J gave up 4 bases and V 2 bases, and 4 bases lay outside the gene matches. Germline V lookup: CDR1 GTSNPN, CDR2 SVGIG (reference sequence). The CDR3 extends over 13 amino acids. This CDR3 is CAWSPEGATEAFF. The CDR3, as DNA: TGTGCCTGGAGTCCCGAGGGGGCCACTGAAGCTTTCTTT.

The chain joins TRBV28 to TRBJ1-1; D ambiguous. CDR1 is MDHEN, CDR2 SYDVKM, per germline. This CDR3 region has 11 residues. Trimming took off 8 bases at V and 5 bases at J, with 9 bases between the two ends. The CDR3 reads CASRRGTEAFF. The CDR3 region has the DNA TGTGCCAGCCGGAGAGGTACTGAAGCTTTCTTT.

This chain connects TRBV24-1 to TRBJ2-7; tentative D call: TRBD1 (5 bases). CDR1 is KGHDR, CDR2 SFDVKD, per germline. This CDR3 has 13 amino acids. Trimming took off 4 bases at V and 9 bases at J, with 15 bases between the two ends. The CDR3 here is CATSDSDSPGQYF. The CDR3 DNA follows: TGTGCCACCAGTGACTCAGACAGCCCGGGGCAGTACTTC.

The J gene is TRBJ2-1, the V gene TRBV4-2; D is possibly TRBD2 (7 bases). Germline V CDR1 and CDR2: LGHNA, YNFKEQ. Trimming removed 2 bases from V and 5 bases from J, with 16 bases in between. This CDR3 is 16 amino acids long. The CDR3 region is CASSQYMGGLDNEQFF. CDR3 DNA: TGTGCCAGCAGCCAATATATGGGGGGGCTCGACAATGAGCAGTTCTTC.

V gene TRBV28 combines with J gene TRBJ1-2; D gene unclear. Per germline, CDR1 MDHEN and CDR2 SYDVKM. CDR3 size: 13 residues. CDR3 nucleotides: TGTGCGGGCTCGGCAGGCGTTGGCTATGGCTACACCTTC. Translating gives CAGSAGVGYGYTF.

The rearrangement joins TRBV19 to TRBJ1-3, with D tentatively TRBD1 (5 bases). Germline CDR1 LNHDA, CDR2 SQIVND (reference sequence). The CDR3 is made up of 14 amino acids. Trimming removed 3 bases from V and 3 bases from J, with 9 bases in between. CDR3 loop: CASSMAGLGNTIYF. CDR3 sequence (DNA): TGTGCCAGTAGTATGGCAGGGCTTGGAAACACCATATATTTT. The variable domain in full, with the rest retrieved from reference TRBV19 and TRBJ1-3, is DGGITQSPKYLFRKEGQNVTLSCEQNLNHDAMYWYRQDPGQGLRLIYYSQIVNDFQKGDIAEGYSVSREKKESFPLTVTSAQKNPTAFYLCASSMAGLGNTIYFGEGSWLTVV.

CDR3 in amino acids: CATGFGGEQYF. In DNA, the CDR3 is TGTGCCACCGGCTTCGGGGGGGAGCAGTACTTC. The rearrangement uses TRBV27 and TRBJ2-7, with 7 nucleotides matching TRBD2. This CDR3 has 11 residues. Trimming cost V 10 bases and J 7 bases; bases outside gene matches: 7. Germline loops: CDR1 MNHEY, CDR2 SMNVEV (reference sequence).

This chain links TRBV21-1 with TRBJ2-2; the table's D call, TRBD2, has no DNA check behind it. TRBV21-1 is shown as a pseudogene. The CDR3 loop spans 16 amino acids. The chain's CDR3 is CASSKLDPTNTGELFF. CDR3 nucleotide sequence: TGTGCCAGCAGCAAGCTAGACCCAACGAACACCGGGGAGCTGTTTTTT.

The chain employs TRBV27 and TRBJ1-2; D might be TRBD1 (5 bases). Germline V gene lookup returns CDR1 MNHEY and CDR2 SMNVEV (reference sequence). The CDR3 has 15 residues. V was shortened by 5 bases and J by 5 bases, with 18 bases between the two germline ends. The CDR3: CASSAQANPIYGYTF. CDR3 bases: TGTGCCAGCAGTGCACAGGCCAACCCGATTTATGGCTACACCTTC.

The chain is built from TRBV7-6 and TRBJ1-2; possible D gene TRBD1, 6 bases. The CDR3 length is 15 residues. Trimming shortened V by 6 bases and J by 8 bases, and 22 bases separated the two germline ends. Germline-derived CDR1 and CDR2 are SGHVS and FNYEAQ. The CDR3 DNA follows: TGTGCCAGCAGTCCCATAAGGGTTGAGGGGGAAGGCTACACCTTC. Translation: CASSPIRVEGEGYTF.

The V and J genes are TRBV2 and TRBJ2-7, with 9 bases fitting TRBD1. The CDR3 contains 18 residues. V dropped 2 bases and J dropped 5; count of bases not matched to a gene: 16. Germline CDR1 is SNHLY and CDR2 is FYNNEI. CDR3 sequence reads: CASSESIFKGQGRDEQYF. The CDR3 bases are TGTGCCAGCAGTGAATCAATATTTAAGGGACAGGGTCGCGACGAGCAGTACTTC. The variable domain in full, completed from reference TRBV2 and TRBJ2-7, reads EPEVTQTPSHQVTQMGQEVILRCVPISNHLYFYWYRQILGQKVEFLVSFYNNEISEKSEIFDDQFSVERPDGSNFTLKIRSTKLEDSAMYFCASSESIFKGQGRDEQYFGPGTRLTVT.

This clone was seen more than once but under ten times. V is TRBV19 and J is TRBJ2-2; D is unresolved. V was pared by 5 bases and J by 2 bases, with 15 bases between. Germline V gives CDR1 LNHDA, CDR2 SQIVND (reference sequence). The CDR3 is 16 amino acids. In nucleotides, the CDR3 is TGTGCCAGTAGTCCCACGACACTCTTCAACACCGGGGAGCTGTTTTTT. This sequence encodes CASSPTTLFNTGELFF.

V usage is TRBV18 and J usage is TRBJ2-1; D is perhaps TRBD1 or TRBD2 (5 bases each). Germline V gene data show CDR1 as KGHSH and CDR2 as LQKENI. The V gene lost 5 bases and the J gene lost 9 bases, with 14 bases spanning the gap. The CDR3 extends over 13 amino acids. CDR3: CASSSGTRGEQFF. Written as DNA, the CDR3 is TGTGCCAGCTCATCAGGGACCCGTGGTGAGCAGTTCTTC.

The chain couples TRBV10-3 to TRBJ1-5; D is possibly TRBD1 (5 bases). The CDR3 length is 13 residues. Germline CDR1 and CDR2: ENHRY and SYGVKD. Trimming shortened V by 5 bases and J by 3 bases, and 8 bases separated the two germline ends. The CDR3: CAISSGTNQPQHF. Written as DNA, the CDR3 is TGTGCCATCAGTTCAGGGACCAATCAGCCCCAGCATTTT.

The rearrangement uses TRBV10-3 and TRBJ1-2; the D is unclear. Germline CDR1 is ENHRY and CDR2 is SYGVKD. The V end lost 4 bases, the J end lost 4 bases, and 10 bases lay between the germline ends. This CDR3 is 13 amino acids long. Here the CDR3 DNA reads TGTGCCATCAGTGGAGAGGGAAGCTATGGCTACACCTTC. It codes for CAISGEGSYGYTF.

This rearrangement joins TRBV6-2 or TRBV6-3 to TRBJ1-5; D call uncertain. Germline-derived CDR1 and CDR2 are MNHEY and SVGEGT. V dropped 2 bases and J dropped 3 bases, with 8 bases sitting between them. The CDR3 runs to 14 residues. CDR3 nucleotide sequence: TGTGCCAGCAGTTACGTAAGTTCCAATCAGCCCCAGCATTTT. Translating gives CASSYVSSNQPQHF.

This rearrangement joins TRBV4-1 to TRBJ1-5; possibly TRBD1 for D (5 bases). V shed 1 base and J shed 3 bases, with 13 bases lying between them. The CDR3 extends over 16 amino acids. The V gene's germline CDR1 is MGHRA and CDR2 YSYEKL. CDR3 in DNA: TGCGCCAGCAGCCAAGCTGGGGCGACAGACAATCAGCCCCAGCATTTT. Protein: CASSQAGATDNQPQHF.

This chain connects TRBV7-2 to TRBJ1-4; no reliable D call. The CDR3 contains 15 residues. V was shortened by 5 bases and J by 4 bases, with 14 bases between the two germline ends. Germline CDR1 SGHTA, CDR2 FQGNSA. In DNA form, the CDR3 reads TGTGCCAGCAGCCCAAACTCGGGTAGTAATGAAAAACTGTTTTTT. It yields the protein CASSPNSGSNEKLFF.

This chain links TRBV6-5 with TRBJ2-1; 8 bases are shared with TRBD1. CDR1 is MNHEY and CDR2 is SVGAGI in the germline V gene. The J segment lost 12 bases and the V segment lost 8 bases, leaving 18 bases of the junction unmatched. The CDR3 consists of 15 residues. Here the CDR3 reads CASPLTGQGAFGQFF. DNA of the CDR3: TGTGCCAGCCCGCTTACAGGACAGGGCGCGTTTGGGCAGTTCTTC.

The rearrangement joins TRBV19 to TRBJ2-7, with 9 positions matching TRBD1. Germline loops: CDR1 LNHDA, CDR2 SQIVND (reference sequence). J gave up 3 bases and V 7 bases, and 7 bases lay outside the gene matches. The CDR3 is made up of 14 amino acids. CDR3 in amino acids: CASTPGQGNYEQYF. The CDR3 nucleotides read TGTGCCAGTACCCCGGGACAGGGAAACTACGAGCAGTACTTC.

The rearrangement joins TRBV5-1 to TRBJ1-3; perhaps TRBD1 as D (6 bases). There are 18 residues in the CDR3. The V end was cut by 4 bases, the J end by 0 bases, with 20 bases between. Germline assignment: CDR1 SGHRS and CDR2 YFSETQ. The CDR3: CASSPGGGGGPSGNTIYF. CDR3 in DNA: TGCGCCAGCAGCCCTGGAGGTGGAGGGGGACCCTCTGGAAACACCATATATTTT.

In nucleotides, the CDR3 is TGTGCCAGCAGTGAATCTAGCGGGGGAAAGACCCAGTACTTC. Translating it yields CASSESSGGKTQYF. The chain recombines TRBV2 with TRBJ2-5; 10 bases are a match to TRBD2. This CDR3 comprises 14 residues. The V segment lost 2 bases and the J segment 6 bases; nucleotides outside the gene matches: 3. The germline gives CDR1 SNHLY, CDR2 FYNNEI.

The CDR3 is CASSLGNVGEQYF. The CDR3 DNA reads TGTGCCAGCAGTTTAGGGAACGTAGGCGAGCAGTACTTC. J is TRBJ2-7 and V is TRBV28; D gene uncertain. Germline values: CDR1 MDHEN, CDR2 SYDVKM. V lost 2 bases and J 6 bases, leaving 11 bases between the germline ends. This CDR3 is 13 amino acids long.

CDR3 region: CASTNPEGSNQPQHF. The CDR3 bases are TGTGCCAGTACCAACCCGGAAGGGAGCAATCAGCCCCAGCATTTT. V gene TRBV19 combines with J gene TRBJ1-5, with D unclear. CDR3 length equals 15 residues. Germline assignment: CDR1 LNHDA and CDR2 SQIVND (reference sequence). Deletions cut 7 bases from V and 1 base from J, with 14 bases between.